This TCR beta chain derives from a study of Ad26.COV2.S vaccination and SARS-CoV-2 variants. Study information: Among those in the COV1001 Ad26.COV2.S trial arm was the donor. Each vaccinee took Ad26.COV2.S intramuscularly, once or twice 56 days apart. General study results and limits: A substantial breadth of spike-specific CD8+ and CD4+ T cell responses after vaccination has been reported.

The length of the CDR3 is 15 residues. The V and J ends lost 4 bases and 6 bases respectively, with 16 bases between them. Germline V gene data show CDR1 as SEHNR and CDR2 as FQNEAQ (reference sequence). Sample treatment: about 20 received Ad26.COV2.S at low or high dose, single or two shots; roughly five received placebo; per-sample allocation not given. The investigators took samples on day 63 after the first vaccine or placebo injection. This person who donated was an adult of 18-55 years in Boston. The count of this clone is one. As yet, its antigen is unknown. Clones were read by immunoSEQ multiplex PCR, and TCRdb kept only the in-frame ones, dropping some. The table shows about 680,000 clones, with more than 70% occurring only once.

The source was peripheral blood, collected in a trial of Ad26.COV2.S vaccine versus placebo. This receptor was identified in a person between 18 and 65 years old who received the Ad26.COV2.S COVID-19 vaccine or a placebo. The V call is TRBV7-9, the J call TRBJ2-1; D assignment may be TRBD1 or TRBD2 (5 bases each). CDR3 bases: TGTGCCAGCAGCTCTCTCCGGGACCTATCCAATGAGCAGTTCTTC. Translation: CASSSLRDLSNEQFF.